This TCR beta chain appears in the sequencing data of a study of cytomegalovirus exposure and HLA in healthy donors. Study observations and caveats: An ancestry cluster, one associated with Asian ancestry, reportedly showed fewer N-insertions than the approximately 720-donor mean in a later analysis. HLA restriction was apparent for most CMV-associated TCR beta chains in a later analysis.

The ends were cut back, 5 bases at V and 5 bases at J, with 13 bases in the middle. Per germline, CDR1 SNHLY and CDR2 FYNNEI. The CDR3 has 13 residues. Note on this clone: Antigen specificity is unknown.

PCR employed 60 Vbeta and 13 Jbeta primers. Some clones are missing from TCRdb's copy, which holds only in-frame ones; the method was immunoSEQ multiplex PCR. The data contain about 190,000 clones, 80% to 90% of them singletons. The chain employs TRBV2 and TRBJ2-7, with a possible D match to TRBD1 (6 bases). Sequenced material: PBMCs. The TCR sequence derives from a young man in good health and CMV-seronegative. For the CDR3, the DNA is TGTGCCAGCAGTCGGGCAGGGGTGAACGAGCAGTACTTC. It codes for CASSRAGVNEQYF.